One T cell receptor beta chain is described in this entry. What it binds is unknown. Assay: immunoSEQ multiplex PCR; the TCRdb copy retains only in-frame clones and omits some. Of some 120,000 clones in the sample, over 70% were seen once. This sample was taken from a study of T cell responses to AZD1222 COVID-19 vaccine. Across the whole study: Second doses were pooled across both intervals (about 4 or about 12 weeks).

This CDR3 comprises 22 residues. Germline V CDR1 and CDR2: SNHLY, FYNNEI. V lost 6 bases, J lost 0 bases, and 24 bases stayed unmatched. Study-wide results and limits: Unmutated variant regions are reportedly targeted by nearly half of spike-specific TCRs. Donors were mostly white British, more females; clonal diversity possibly underestimated.

This chain links TRBV2 with TRBJ2-1; TRBD1 matches 9 bases. This clonotype was obtained from an adult in good health. The input for sequencing was peripheral blood, taken on day 0 of AZD1222 vaccination. CDR3 DNA sequence: TGTGCCAGCAGCGGCTATATCGGTGGGACAGGGATCAAGCGGGACTCCTACAATGAGCAGTTCTTC. This sequence encodes CASSGYIGGTGIKRDSYNEQFF.